These 17 T cell receptor beta chains were sequenced from one sample in a study of blood T cells in healthy people across ages (dated by TCRdb to between 2014 and 2016). Library preparation used 5' RACE. For sequencing, an Illumina HiSeq 2500 was employed. The second PCR ran for about 7 to 11 cycles and used a J-beta primer mix along with a sample-barcoded 5' primer. TCRdb reran the public reads through fastp at Q25 and MiXCR, keeping productive beta chains. Each entry is one CDR3 protein sequence, shown with its most common DNA and genes. This sample comprises nearly 1 million distinct CDR3 sequences, roughly 51% of them detected only once. In total, the top ten clones hold about 21% of the sample. The source material was blood. The receptors derive from a woman aged 60-75 years in good health.

The chain links TRBV4-1 to TRBJ1-2; TRBD1 agrees at 10 bases. Germline CDR1 and CDR2: MGHRA and YSYEKL. V trimming: 3 bases; J trimming: 4 bases; junction bases outside the gene matches: 5. This CDR3 contains 15 residues. CDR3 sequence: CASSHPTGGVYGYTF. As DNA, the CDR3 is TGCGCCAGCAGCCATCCGACAGGGGGCGTCTATGGCTACACCTTC.

V and J are TRBV20-1 and TRBJ2-7, with 10 bases matching TRBD1. The CDR3 length is 14 residues. V gave up 0 bases and J gave up 6 bases; unmatched junction bases: 5. In germline, CDR1 is DFQATT, CDR2 SNEGSKA (reference sequence). CDR3 residues: CSARDRDRGSEQYF. DNA for the CDR3: TGCAGTGCTAGAGATAGGGACAGGGGCTCCGAGCAGTACTTC.

The table lists this clonotype with a few counts. The CDR3 bases are TGTGCCACCAGTGATTGGTCATCTGGGGCCAACGTCCTGACTTTC. Its translation is CATSDWSSGANVLTF. This chain connects TRBV24-1 to TRBJ2-6; the D is unclear. Germline CDR1 is KGHDR and CDR2 is SFDVKD. Deletions cut 2 bases from V and 1 base from J, with 5 bases between. The CDR3 consists of 15 residues.

This clonotype was seen a few times. CDR3 DNA sequence: TGCGCCAGCAGCTTGGGACGTGGGGGGGTAGAGACCCAGTACTTC. Translated: CASSLGRGGVETQYF. The chain has TRBV5-1 and TRBJ2-5, with TRBD2 matching over 7 bases. The CDR3 is made up of 15 amino acids. Per the germline V gene, CDR1 is SGHRS and CDR2 is YFSETQ. J lost 4 bases, V lost 0 bases, and 6 bases had no gene match.

Many counts were recorded for this clonotype. The genes are TRBV29-1 and TRBJ2-5; D unclear. The germline V gene has CDR1 SQVTM and CDR2 ANQGSEA. The CDR3 is 13 amino acids. The V gene lost 1 base and the J gene lost 1 base, with 7 bases spanning the gap. The CDR3 is CSVEGWGQETQYF. In nucleotides, the CDR3 is TGCAGCGTTGAAGGCTGGGGCCAAGAGACCCAGTACTTC.

V and J are TRBV27 and TRBJ1-6; D unresolved. Trimming cost V 5 bases and J 0 bases, with 14 bases left between them. Germline V gene sequence: CDR1 MNHEY, CDR2 SMNVEV (reference sequence). The CDR3 consists of 17 residues. CDR3 loop: CASSRSSRSSYNSPLHF. CDR3 coding DNA: TGTGCCAGCAGTCGTTCCTCACGGAGCTCCTATAATTCACCCCTCCACTTT.

The rearrangement links TRBV5-1 to TRBJ2-6; D remains unclear. CDR3 length equals 16 residues. V was trimmed by 2 bases and J by 0 bases, leaving 9 bases between them. In germline, CDR1 is SGHRS, CDR2 YFSETQ. CDR3: CASSFTSPSGANVLTF. As DNA, the CDR3 is TGCGCCAGCAGCTTTACGTCCCCCTCTGGGGCCAACGTCCTGACTTTC.

This clonotype was found a few times. The V and J genes are TRBV12-3 or TRBV12-4 and TRBJ2-5; tentative D call: TRBD1 (5 bases). This CDR3 contains 14 residues. Trimming took 5 bases from V and 2 from J, leaving 12 bases between them. The CDR3 here is CASSMRQIQETQYF. DNA for the CDR3: TGTGCCAGCAGTATGCGACAGATTCAAGAGACCCAGTACTTC.

The table lists this clonotype with a few counts. This sequence joins TRBV20-1 and TRBJ1-2; D is uncertain. V was clipped by 4 bases and J by 5 bases, with 14 bases between them. CDR3 length: 13 residues. The germline gives CDR1 DFQATT, CDR2 SNEGSKA (reference sequence). CDR3 nucleotide sequence: TGCAGTGCTACCCCCCCGGAGATTTATGGCTACACCTTC. Residues: CSATPPEIYGYTF.

V usage is TRBV5-1 and J usage is TRBJ2-6; 7 nucleotides match TRBD2. After removal of 4 bases from V and 0 bases from J, the junction contained 10 bases not matched to a gene. The CDR3 loop spans 18 amino acids. In germline, CDR1 is SGHRS, CDR2 YFSETQ. CDR3 sequence: CASSRPAGSSSGANVLTF. CDR3 in DNA: TGCGCCAGCAGCAGACCAGCGGGAAGCAGCTCTGGGGCCAACGTCCTGACTTTC.

The V gene is TRBV2, the J gene TRBJ1-5, with a tentative D call TRBD1 (6 bases). The CDR3 runs 14 residues. The germline CDR1 and CDR2 sequences are SNHLY and FYNNEI. V lost 6 bases and J lost 3, with 12 bases in between. The CDR3 spells CASRNRDFNQPQHF. CDR3 coding DNA: TGTGCCAGCAGGAACAGGGATTTCAATCAGCCCCAGCATTTT.

Turning to this clonotype: At one end, the junction sequence differs from germline, possibly due to a read error. The chain employs TRBV20-1 and TRBJ1-2, with 7 bases identical to TRBD1. This CDR3 contains 14 residues. Germline V lookup: CDR1 DFQATT, CDR2 SNEGSKA (reference sequence). In nucleotides, the CDR3 is TGCAGTGCTACGATCATCGACAGGGACTATGACTACACCTTC. Translation gives CSATIIDRDYDYTF.

The gene calls are TRBV20-1 and TRBJ2-4; 9 bases fit TRBD1. The DNA matches TRBJ2-7 better at its end, which makes the J call doubtful. Germline CDR1 is DFQATT and CDR2 is SNEGSKA (reference sequence). The CDR3 contains 15 residues. In nucleotides, the CDR3 is TGCAGTGCTAGAGATCAGACAGGGGGATCCTACGAGCAGTACTTC. This translates into CSARDQTGGSYEQYF.

This chain links TRBV7-2 with TRBJ1-2; D uncertain. This CDR3 has 14 residues. With 5 bases removed from V and 3 bases from J, the gap between germline ends came to 13 bases. Looked up from germline, CDR1 is SGHTA and CDR2 is FQGNSA. CDR3: CASSPRVQHYGYTF. In nucleotides, the CDR3 is TGTGCCAGCAGCCCCCGTGTACAACACTATGGCTACACCTTC.

The chain couples TRBV4-3 to TRBJ2-2, with D perhaps matching TRBD1 or TRBD2 (5 bases each). This CDR3 has 15 amino acids. V was cut by 4 bases and J by 5 bases, with 14 bases left in between. Germline values: CDR1 LGHNA, CDR2 YSLEER. CDR3 nucleotide sequence: TGCGCCAGCAGCCCGGGACGAGCGCGAACCGGGGAGCTGTTTTTT. The encoded protein is CASSPGRARTGELFF.

Only a few counts were recorded for this clonotype. The V call is TRBV29-1, the J call TRBJ1-2, with 7 bases fitting TRBD1. J gave up 4 bases and V 7 bases, and 15 bases lay outside the gene matches. This CDR3 has 15 residues. CDR1 and CDR2 from the germline V gene are SQVTM and ANQGSEA. CDR3 loop: CSANAEQGRGYGYTF. In DNA, the CDR3 is TGCAGCGCTAACGCCGAACAGGGGCGAGGCTATGGCTACACCTTC.

This clonotype was observed a few times. This chain connects TRBV27 to TRBJ2-6, with D perhaps assigned TRBD1 or TRBD2 (5 bases each). The germline V gene encodes CDR1 MNHEY and CDR2 SMNVEV (reference sequence). This CDR3 has 17 amino acids. V lost 6 bases and J lost 1, with 16 bases in between. CDR3 sequence (DNA): TGTGCCAGCAGGCCCCGGGACCTCTCATCTGGGGCCAACGTCCTGACTTTC. It translates to CASRPRDLSSGANVLTF.